What follows is one TCR beta chain and its context. Its antigen is as yet unknown. One junction end does not reproduce the germline sequence, and a read error may be involved. The sample belongs to a study of post-analysis software for immune sequencing data. This CDR3 spans 13 amino acids. Germline V gene sequence: CDR1 SSHAT, CDR2 FNYEAQ (reference sequence). Prepared TCR beta cDNA libraries contained unique molecular identifiers. TCRdb re-called the PCR reads with MiXCR, one entry per CDR3 protein. The table records 750,000 to 900,000 distinct CDR3 sequences, 35% to 55% of them present only once. Study-level findings and limits: Comparison of patients with controls showed about 5 TRBV segments more frequent in patients, TRBV5-6, TRBV5-1 and TRBV20-1 among them.

This sequence originates from a girl under 18 with multiple sclerosis. Sequencing was performed on blood. The V and J genes are TRBV7-7 and TRBJ1-1; D is possibly TRBD1 (6 bases). The CDR3 reads CASSLKQGSEAFF. CDR3 sequence (DNA): TGTGCTAGCAGCTTAAAGCAGGGGAGTGAAGCTTTCTTT.